This T cell receptor (beta chain) was captured in a study of human T cells and chemical hapten exposure (dated by TCRdb to 2020 to 2022). In the study overall: For sensitization, 2% DPC in acetone was applied to a 2 cm by 2 cm area of upper inner arm skin. Throughout the roughly 25-week study period, patients were also given weekly therapeutic DPC doses on the scalp. Libraries were combined into a pool for sequencing, and differences in TCR yield between samples came mainly from small differences in library volumes within the pool. Approximately 28 alopecia patients provided blood for TCR sequencing at one to four time points (pre-sensitization, 2, 6 and 24 weeks). Patch tests used Finn chambers with 0.01% DPC on the upper back, scored after 6 days by International Contact Dermatitis Research Group standards. The mostly female patient cohort included alopecia areata with under or over 50% scalp involvement, alopecia totalis and alopecia universalis. The study tracked peripheral blood TCR repertoire changes in vivo during primary and secondary sensitization to the hapten diphenylcyclopropenone (DPC) in alopecia patients. Blood was sampled from patients pre-sensitization (week 0) and at 2, 6 and about 24 weeks after DPC sensitization. What the work shows at the level of the full study, not this receptor alone: The number of PT1 expanded TCRs positively correlated with patch test score, significant at thresholds 8, 16 and 32 but not 4. After repeated subsampling, the strength of the expansion versus patch-test correlation and the threshold at which it became significant changed. Compared with pre-sensitization or healthy control sets, expanded TCRs formed significantly more large CDR3 similarity clusters, which is consistent with antigen-driven responses. DPC sensitization did not change the number of TCRs with a frequency above 1 in 1000, and there was no evidence of changes in global repertoire structure. Because every patient had alopecia, a presumed autoimmune disease, the patients' immune response might differ from that of healthy individuals.

The method was RACE. Sequencing instrument: NextSeq 500. During library preparation, unique molecular identifiers were attached to individual cDNA molecules so that TCRs could be counted in a quantitative, reproducible way. Both TCR alpha and TCR beta chains were sequenced from each blood RNA sample. The study's own analysis went as follows. Samples had a median of roughly 91,000 TCRs, with a range from roughly 23,224 to 700,000. The Decombinator software suite was used to annotate the V, J and CDR3 of the TCR reads. Every sample was subsampled to the same number of TCRs (28,000) for the PS versus PT1 abundance plots. Expanded TCRs were defined as absent before sensitization and observed at least eight times at the 2-week time point. Using fastp trimming at Q25 and MiXCR clonotype assembly, TCRdb reanalyzed the public sequencing data and kept in-frame beta chains. Every CDR3 protein is listed once, alongside the most common genes and DNA of its rows. TCRdb's processing, not the authors', yielded these V and J calls. Across this sample there are roughly 64,000 distinct CDR3 sequences, with approximately 10% seen only once. The ten biggest clones cover roughly 2.3% of the sample.

V trim: 2 bases; J trim: 8 bases; unmatched bases: 5. The CDR3 covers 14 residues, taking in both the cysteine and the phenylalanine. The read is trimmed to its CDR3 DNA, 42 bases read in frame from base 1. The CDR1 and CDR2 encoded by the germline V gene are KGHDR and SFDVKD. The time point label corresponds to: patch test 3, about 24 weeks after DPC sensitization. This sample's treatment or condition label indicates: therapeutic diphenylcyclopropenone sensitization with weekly scalp DPC. At every patch-test visit, the blood draw took place before the patch test was put on. Eligible patients were aged 18 to 70, diagnosed with alopecia, deemed suitable for DPC therapy, and excluded if pregnant. Total RNA was extracted from unfractionated whole blood collected in Tempus Blood RNA tubes. As concerns this clonotype: The antigen this receptor binds is unknown. No much larger clone is present one base from it, and per-base qualities are unavailable.

The specimen comprised whole blood, sampled in connection with sensitization to the hapten diphenylcyclopropenone (DPC). This sequence uses TRBV24-1 and TRBJ1-2, with 9 central nucleotides matching TRBD1. The clonotype comes from a woman in her twenties or thirties with alopecia areata. Some clones in this sample may be carry-over from other donors' samples. The DNA is as follows: TGTGCCACCAGTGATTGGACAGGGGATAAGGGCTACACCTTC. It translates as CATSDWTGDKGYTF.